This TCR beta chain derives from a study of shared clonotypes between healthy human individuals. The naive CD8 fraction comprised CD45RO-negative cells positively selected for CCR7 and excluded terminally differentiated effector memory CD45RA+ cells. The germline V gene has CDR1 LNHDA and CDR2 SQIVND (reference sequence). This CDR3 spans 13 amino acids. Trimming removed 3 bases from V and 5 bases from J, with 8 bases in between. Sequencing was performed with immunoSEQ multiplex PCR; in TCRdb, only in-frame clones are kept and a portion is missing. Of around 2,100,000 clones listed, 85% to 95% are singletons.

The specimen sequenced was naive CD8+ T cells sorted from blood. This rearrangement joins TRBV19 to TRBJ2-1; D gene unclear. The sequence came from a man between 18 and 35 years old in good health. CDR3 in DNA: TGTGCCAGTAGTATTTGGCTGAACAATGAGCAGTTCTTC. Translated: CASSIWLNNEQFF.